Reported below is one TCR beta chain. At one boundary the junction diverges from the germline segment, which might be a read error. It was RNA transcripts that yielded the amplified TCR beta CDR3 regions. Primed by the HTBI set, a first-round RT-PCR was run on the TCR CDR3. TCRdb re-analysed the multiplex PCR reads in MiXCR, keeping a single row per CDR3 protein. The sample contains a few hundred thousand distinct CDR3 sequences, approximately 14% of which appear only once. This CDR3 spans 15 amino acids. CDR1 is GTSNPN, CDR2 SVGIG, per germline (reference sequence). The data belong to a study of T cells in Graves' hyperthyroidism and ophthalmopathy.

The sequence was obtained from a middle-aged woman with Graves' hyperthyroidism that later progressed to Graves' ophthalmopathy. The V gene is TRBV30, the J gene TRBJ1-5, with D maybe TRBD1 (5 bases). The sequenced sample was blood. CDR3 nucleotide sequence: TGTGCCTGGAGCCTCCGGGGCCTTTTCAATCAGCCCCACCATTTT. Translation: CAWSLRGLFNQPHHF.